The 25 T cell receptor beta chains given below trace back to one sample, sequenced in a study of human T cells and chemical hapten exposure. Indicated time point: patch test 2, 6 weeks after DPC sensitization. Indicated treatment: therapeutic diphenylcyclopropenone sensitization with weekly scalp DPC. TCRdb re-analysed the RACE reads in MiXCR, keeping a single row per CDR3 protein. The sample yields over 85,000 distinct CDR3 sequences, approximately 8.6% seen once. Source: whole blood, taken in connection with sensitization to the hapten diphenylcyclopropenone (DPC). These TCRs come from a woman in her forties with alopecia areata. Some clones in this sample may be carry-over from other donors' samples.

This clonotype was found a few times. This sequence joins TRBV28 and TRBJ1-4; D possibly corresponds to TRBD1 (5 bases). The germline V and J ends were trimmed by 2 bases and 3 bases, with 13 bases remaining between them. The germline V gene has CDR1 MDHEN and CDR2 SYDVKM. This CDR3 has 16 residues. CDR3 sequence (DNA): TGTGCCAGCAGTTTAGCTGTGCCAGGGTCTAATGAAAAACTGTTTTTT. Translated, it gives CASSLAVPGSNEKLFF.

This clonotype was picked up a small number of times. CDR3 residues: CASSLAVGRTYEQYF. The CDR3, as DNA: TGTGCCAGCAGCTTGGCCGTTGGGCGAACCTACGAGCAGTACTTC. The rearrangement uses TRBV5-5 and TRBJ2-7; D is undetermined. Germline values: CDR1 SGHKS, CDR2 YYEKEE (reference sequence). This CDR3 region has 15 residues. Between the trimmed V and J ends, which lost 0 bases and 2 bases, there was a span of 12 bases.

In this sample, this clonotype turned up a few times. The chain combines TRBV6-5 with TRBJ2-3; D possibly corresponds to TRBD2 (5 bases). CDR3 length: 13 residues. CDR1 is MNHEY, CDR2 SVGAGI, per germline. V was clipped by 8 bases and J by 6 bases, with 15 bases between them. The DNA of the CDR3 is TGTGCCAGCCGGAGAGGGTTGGGGGATACGCAGTATTTT. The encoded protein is CASRRGLGDTQYF.

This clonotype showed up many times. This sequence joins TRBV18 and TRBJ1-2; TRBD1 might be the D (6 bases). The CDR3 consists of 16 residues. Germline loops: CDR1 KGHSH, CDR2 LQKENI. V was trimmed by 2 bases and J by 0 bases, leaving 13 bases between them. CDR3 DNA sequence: TGTGCCAGCTCACCAGTACAGGGCCTTTCTAACTATGGCTACACCTTC. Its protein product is CASSPVQGLSNYGYTF.

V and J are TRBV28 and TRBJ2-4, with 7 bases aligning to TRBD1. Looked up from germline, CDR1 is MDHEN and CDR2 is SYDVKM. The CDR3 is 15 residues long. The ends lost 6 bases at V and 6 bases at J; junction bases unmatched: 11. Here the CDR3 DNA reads TGTGCCAGCAGACCAGGGGGTACCTCCCCAAACATTCAGTACTTC. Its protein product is CASRPGGTSPNIQYF.

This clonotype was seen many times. CDR3 sequence reads: CSVVLGPASGEQYF. CDR3 sequence (DNA): TGCAGCGTTGTATTAGGTCCAGCATCGGGGGAGCAGTACTTC. The chain uses TRBV29-1 and TRBJ2-7; D is perhaps TRBD2 (5 bases). Germline loops: CDR1 SQVTM, CDR2 ANQGSEA. The CDR3 is 14 residues long. Trimming took off 4 bases at V and 7 bases at J, with 20 bases between the two ends.

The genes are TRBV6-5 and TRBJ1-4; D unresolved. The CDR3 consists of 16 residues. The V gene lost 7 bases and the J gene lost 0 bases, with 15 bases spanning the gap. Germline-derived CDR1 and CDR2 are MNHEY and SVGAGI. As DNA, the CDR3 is TGTGCCAGCAAGCTCTCTTGGGTTGCAACTAATGAAAAACTGTTTTTT. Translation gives CASKLSWVATNEKLFF.

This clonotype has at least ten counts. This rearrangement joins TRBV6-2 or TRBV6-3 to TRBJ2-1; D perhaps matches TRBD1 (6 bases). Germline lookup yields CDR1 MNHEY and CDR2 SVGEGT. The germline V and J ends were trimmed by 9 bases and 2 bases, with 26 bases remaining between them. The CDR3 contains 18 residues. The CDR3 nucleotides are TGTGCCAGTCGGACCACCAGGGGTGATGTCTGGACCTACAATGAGCAGTTCTTC. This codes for CASRTTRGDVWTYNEQFF.

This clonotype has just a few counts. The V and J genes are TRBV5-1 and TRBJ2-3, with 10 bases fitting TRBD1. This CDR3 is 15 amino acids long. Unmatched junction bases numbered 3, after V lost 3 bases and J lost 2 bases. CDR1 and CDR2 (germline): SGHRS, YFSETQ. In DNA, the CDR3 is TGCGCCAGCAGCTCCGGGACAGGGGCCACAGATACGCAGTATTTT. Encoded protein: CASSSGTGATDTQYF.

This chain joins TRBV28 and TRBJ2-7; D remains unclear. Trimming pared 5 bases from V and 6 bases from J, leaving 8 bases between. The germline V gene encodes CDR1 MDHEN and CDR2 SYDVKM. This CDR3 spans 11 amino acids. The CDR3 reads CASSLIAEQYF. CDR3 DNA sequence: TGTGCCAGCAGTCTAATCGCCGAGCAGTACTTC.

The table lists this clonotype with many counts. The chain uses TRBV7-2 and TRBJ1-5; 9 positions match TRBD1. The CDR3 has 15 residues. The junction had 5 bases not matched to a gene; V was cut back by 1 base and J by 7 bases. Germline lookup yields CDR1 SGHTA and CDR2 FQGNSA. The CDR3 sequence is CASSLVGQGRQPQHF. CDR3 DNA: TGTGCCAGCAGCTTAGTGGGACAGGGTAGGCAGCCCCAGCATTTT. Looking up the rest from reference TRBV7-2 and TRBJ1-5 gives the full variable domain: GAGVSQSPSNKVTEKGKDVELRCDPISGHTALYWYRQSLGQGLEFLIYFQGNSAPDKSGLPSDRFSAERTGGSVSTLTIQRTQQEDSAVYLCASSLVGQGRQPQHFGDGTRLSIL.

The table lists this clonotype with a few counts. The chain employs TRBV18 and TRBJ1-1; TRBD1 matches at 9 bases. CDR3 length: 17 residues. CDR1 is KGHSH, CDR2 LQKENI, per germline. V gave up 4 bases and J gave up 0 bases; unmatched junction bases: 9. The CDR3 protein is CASSLRGQGVMNTEAFF. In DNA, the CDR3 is TGTGCCAGCTCACTACGGGGACAGGGAGTCATGAACACTGAAGCTTTCTTT.

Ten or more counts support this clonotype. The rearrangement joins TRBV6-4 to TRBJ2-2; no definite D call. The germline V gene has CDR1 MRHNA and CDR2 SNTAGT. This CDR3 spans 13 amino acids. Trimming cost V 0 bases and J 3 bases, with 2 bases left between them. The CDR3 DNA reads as TGTGCCAGCAGTGACTCCTACACCGGGGAGCTGTTTTTT. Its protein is CASSDSYTGELFF.

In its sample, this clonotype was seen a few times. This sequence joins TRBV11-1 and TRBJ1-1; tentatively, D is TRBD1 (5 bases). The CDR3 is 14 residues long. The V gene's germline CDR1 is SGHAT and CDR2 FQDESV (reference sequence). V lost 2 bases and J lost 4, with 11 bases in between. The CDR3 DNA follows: TGTGCCAGCAGCTTATCCAGGGTATCCACTGAAGCTTTCTTT. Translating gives CASSLSRVSTEAFF.

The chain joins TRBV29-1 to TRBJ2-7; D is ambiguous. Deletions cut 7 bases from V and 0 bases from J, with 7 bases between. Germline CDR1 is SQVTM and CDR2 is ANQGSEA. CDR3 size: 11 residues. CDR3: CSGTVSYEQYF. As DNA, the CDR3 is TGCAGCGGGACGGTCTCCTACGAGCAGTACTTC.

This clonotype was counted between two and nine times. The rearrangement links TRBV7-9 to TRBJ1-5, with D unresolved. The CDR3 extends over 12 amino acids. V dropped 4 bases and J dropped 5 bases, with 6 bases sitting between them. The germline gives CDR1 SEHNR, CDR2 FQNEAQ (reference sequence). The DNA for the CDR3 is TGTGCCAGCAGCTCTACAGATCAGCCCCAGCATTTT. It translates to CASSSTDQPQHF.

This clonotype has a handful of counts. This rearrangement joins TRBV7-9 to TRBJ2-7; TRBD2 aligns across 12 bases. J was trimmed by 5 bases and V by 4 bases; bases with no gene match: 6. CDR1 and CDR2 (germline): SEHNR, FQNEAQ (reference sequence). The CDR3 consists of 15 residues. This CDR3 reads CASSSRLAGENEQYF. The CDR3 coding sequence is TGTGCCAGCAGCTCGCGACTAGCGGGAGAAAACGAGCAGTACTTC.

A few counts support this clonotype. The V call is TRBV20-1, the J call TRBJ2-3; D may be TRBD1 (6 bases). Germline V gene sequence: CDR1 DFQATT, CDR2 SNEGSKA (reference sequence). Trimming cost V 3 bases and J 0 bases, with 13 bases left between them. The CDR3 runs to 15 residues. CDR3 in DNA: TGCAGTGCTAGCGGACAGACCTCTAGCACAGATACGCAGTATTTT. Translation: CSASGQTSSTDTQYF.

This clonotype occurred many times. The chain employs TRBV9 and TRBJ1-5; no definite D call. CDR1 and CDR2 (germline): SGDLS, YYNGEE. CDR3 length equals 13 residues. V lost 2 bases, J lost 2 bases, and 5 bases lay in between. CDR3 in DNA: TGTGCCAGCAGCGTTTCGGGCAATCAGCCCCAGCATTTT. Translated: CASSVSGNQPQHF.

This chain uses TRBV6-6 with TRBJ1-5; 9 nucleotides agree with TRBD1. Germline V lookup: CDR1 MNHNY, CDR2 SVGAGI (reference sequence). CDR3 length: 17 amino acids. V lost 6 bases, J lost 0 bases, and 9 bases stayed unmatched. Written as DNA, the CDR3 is TGTGCCAGCAGCCAGGGACAGGGTCGTTATAGCAATCAGCCCCAGCATTTT. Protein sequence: CASSQGQGRYSNQPQHF.

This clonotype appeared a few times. CDR3 region: CASSPGQGTSGANVLTF. Written as DNA, the CDR3 is TGTGCCAGCAGTCCGGGACAGGGGACCTCTGGGGCCAACGTCCTGACTTTC. The J gene is TRBJ2-6, the V gene TRBV28; 10 nucleotides line up with TRBD1. This CDR3 comprises 17 residues. With V trimmed by 5 bases and J by 0 bases, 4 bases remained unmatched. Germline values: CDR1 MDHEN, CDR2 SYDVKM.

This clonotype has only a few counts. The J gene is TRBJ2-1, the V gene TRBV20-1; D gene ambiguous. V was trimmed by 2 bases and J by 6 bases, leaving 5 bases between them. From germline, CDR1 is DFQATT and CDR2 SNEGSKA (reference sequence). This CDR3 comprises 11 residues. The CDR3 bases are TGCAGTGCTAGACCAGTCAATGAGCAGTTCTTC. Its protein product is CSARPVNEQFF.

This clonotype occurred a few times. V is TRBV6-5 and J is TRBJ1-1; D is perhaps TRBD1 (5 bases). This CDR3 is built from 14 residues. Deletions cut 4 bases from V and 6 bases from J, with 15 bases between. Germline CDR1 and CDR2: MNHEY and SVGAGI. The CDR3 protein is CASSSRGADSEAFF. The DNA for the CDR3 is TGTGCCAGCAGTTCACGAGGGGCCGATTCTGAAGCTTTCTTT.

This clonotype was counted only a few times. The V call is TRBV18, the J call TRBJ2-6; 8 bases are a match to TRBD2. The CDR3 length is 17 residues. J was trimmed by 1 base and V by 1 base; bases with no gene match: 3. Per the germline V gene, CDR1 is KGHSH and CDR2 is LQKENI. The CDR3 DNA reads TGTGCCAGCTCACCACTAGCGGGATCTTCTGGGGCCAACGTCCTGACTTTC. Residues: CASSPLAGSSGANVLTF.

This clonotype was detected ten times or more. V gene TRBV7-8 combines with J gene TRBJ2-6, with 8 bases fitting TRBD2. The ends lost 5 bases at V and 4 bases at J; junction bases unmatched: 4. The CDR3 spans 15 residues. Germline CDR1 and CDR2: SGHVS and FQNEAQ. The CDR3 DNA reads TGTGCCAGCAGCCCCGGGAGGGCCGGGGCCAACGTCCTGACTTTC. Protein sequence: CASSPGRAGANVLTF.